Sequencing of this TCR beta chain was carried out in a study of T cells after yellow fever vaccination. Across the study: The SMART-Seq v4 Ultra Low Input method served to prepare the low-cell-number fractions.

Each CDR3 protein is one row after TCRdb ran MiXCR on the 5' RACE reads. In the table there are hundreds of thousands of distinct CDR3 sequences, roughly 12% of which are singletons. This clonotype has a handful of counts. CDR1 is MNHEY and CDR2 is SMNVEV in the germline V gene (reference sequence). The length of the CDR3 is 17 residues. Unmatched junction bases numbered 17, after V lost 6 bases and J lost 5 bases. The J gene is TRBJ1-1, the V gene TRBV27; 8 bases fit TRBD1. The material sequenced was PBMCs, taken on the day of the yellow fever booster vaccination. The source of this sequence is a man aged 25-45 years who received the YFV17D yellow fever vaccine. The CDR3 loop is CASSPRLRDRGETEAFF. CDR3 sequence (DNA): TGTGCCAGCAGCCCACGCCTGCGAGACAGGGGTGAGACTGAAGCTTTCTTT.